Presented here are 11 T cell receptor beta chains from one specimen sequenced in a study of blood T cells in healthy people across ages. Sample-barcoded 5' priming and a J-beta primer mix drove a second PCR of roughly 7 to 11 cycles. TCRdb passed the 5' RACE reads through MiXCR, listing each CDR3 protein once. The data contain roughly 1,800,000 distinct CDR3 sequences, around 48% of them singletons. Material: blood. The receptors were gathered from a middle-aged woman in good health.

In its sample, this clonotype was seen a few times. The chain recombines TRBV20-1 with TRBJ2-5; perhaps TRBD2 as D (6 bases). Germline V CDR1 and CDR2: DFQATT, SNEGSKA (reference sequence). There are 16 residues in the CDR3. V lost 1 base and J 2 bases, leaving 17 bases between the germline ends. CDR3 in amino acids: CSARVGFSGGQETQYF. The CDR3 bases are TGCAGTGCTAGAGTAGGTTTCTCCGGGGGACAAGAGACCCAGTACTTC.

A few counts support this clonotype. The CDR3 bases are TGTGCCAGCAGCTTAGAGCCGGAATACGAGCAGTACTTC. It codes for CASSLEPEYEQYF. The genes are TRBV7-6 and TRBJ2-7; D uncertain. CDR1 is SGHVS and CDR2 is FNYEAQ in the germline V gene. V lost 1 base and J 4 bases, leaving 8 bases between the germline ends. The length of the CDR3 is 13 residues.

The table lists this clonotype with a count of one. This chain uses TRBV12-3 or TRBV12-4 with TRBJ2-3; D possibly corresponds to TRBD2 (6 bases). This CDR3 region has 15 residues. V was pared by 3 bases and J by 10 bases, with 20 bases between. Written as DNA, the CDR3 is TGTGCCAGCAGTTTTGCTAGCGCGAGATCCGATGCGCAGTATTTT. Translating it yields CASSFASARSDAQYF.

This chain uses TRBV2 with TRBJ2-1; D is unclear. The CDR3 loop spans 13 amino acids. Germline CDR1 SNHLY, CDR2 FYNNEI. V was shortened by 5 bases and J by 6 bases, with 11 bases between the two germline ends. CDR3 protein: CASSLESINEQFF. The CDR3 bases are TGTGCCAGCAGTCTAGAGTCTATCAATGAGCAGTTCTTC.

This chain joins TRBV7-2 and TRBJ2-5, with 11 bases identical to TRBD2. Germline lookup yields CDR1 SGHTA and CDR2 FQGNSA. The ends lost 5 bases at V and 4 bases at J; junction bases unmatched: 9. The CDR3 runs 16 residues. CDR3 sequence: CASSPLAGGRGETQYF. The CDR3 DNA sequence: TGTGCCAGCAGCCCCTTAGCGGGGGGGCGGGGAGAGACCCAGTACTTC.

This clonotype was seen a few times. V and J are TRBV20-1 and TRBJ2-4; D is possibly TRBD1 (5 bases). V lost 5 bases to trimming and J lost 6 bases, with 17 bases between them. CDR3 length equals 14 residues. CDR1 DFQATT and CDR2 SNEGSKA come from the germline V gene (reference sequence). The CDR3 nucleotides read TGCAGTGCTGGCCCCCAGGGTGGTGGAAACATTCAGTACTTC. Its translation: CSAGPQGGGNIQYF.

This chain uses TRBV23-1 with TRBJ2-4; D is uncertain. TRBV23-1 is an ORF, with its function uncertain. The CDR3 contains 15 residues. Trimming removed 4 bases at V and 3 bases at J, with 13 bases between. The CDR3 bases are TGCGCCAGCAGTCCCCTGACCCTATTCAAAAACATTCAGTACTTC. Its translation: CASSPLTLFKNIQYF.

As DNA, the CDR3 is TGTGCCAGCAGTTTATCAGGGATCGCCTACGAGCAGTACTTC. Translated, it gives CASSLSGIAYEQYF. The gene calls are TRBV27 and TRBJ2-7; D is unclear. CDR1 is MNHEY, CDR2 SMNVEV, per germline (reference sequence). The CDR3 has 14 amino acids. The V and J ends lost 0 bases and 2 bases respectively, with 8 bases between them.

The rearrangement joins TRBV11-1 to TRBJ1-6, with D hard to call. The CDR3 loop spans 16 amino acids. V lost 0 bases and J 7 bases, leaving 13 bases between the germline ends. CDR1 is SGHAT and CDR2 is FQDESV in the germline V gene (reference sequence). In DNA, the CDR3 is TGTGCCAGCAGCTTAGCAAAGTCAGCTCGCAATTCACCCCTCCACTTT. This gives the protein CASSLAKSARNSPLHF.

V and J are TRBV4-3 and TRBJ2-7; TRBD2 agrees at 8 bases. The CDR3 totals 15 residues. Germline loops: CDR1 LGHNA, CDR2 YSLEER. V shed 1 base and J 4 bases; nucleotides not matched to a gene: 6. The CDR3 DNA reads TGCGCCAGCAGCCAAGCTAGTCGGGGGGGGTACGAGCAGTACTTC. It is translated as CASSQASRGGYEQYF.

This clonotype was observed once. The chain carries TRBV19 and TRBJ2-6, with D perhaps TRBD1 (7 bases). The V gene's germline CDR1 is LNHDA and CDR2 SQIVND (reference sequence). Between the trimmed V and J ends, which lost 3 bases and 0 bases, there was a span of 12 bases. The CDR3 is 17 amino acids. The CDR3 spells CASSMGRTGSGANVLTF. The CDR3 coding sequence is TGTGCCAGTAGTATGGGGAGGACAGGCTCTGGGGCCAACGTCCTGACTTTC.